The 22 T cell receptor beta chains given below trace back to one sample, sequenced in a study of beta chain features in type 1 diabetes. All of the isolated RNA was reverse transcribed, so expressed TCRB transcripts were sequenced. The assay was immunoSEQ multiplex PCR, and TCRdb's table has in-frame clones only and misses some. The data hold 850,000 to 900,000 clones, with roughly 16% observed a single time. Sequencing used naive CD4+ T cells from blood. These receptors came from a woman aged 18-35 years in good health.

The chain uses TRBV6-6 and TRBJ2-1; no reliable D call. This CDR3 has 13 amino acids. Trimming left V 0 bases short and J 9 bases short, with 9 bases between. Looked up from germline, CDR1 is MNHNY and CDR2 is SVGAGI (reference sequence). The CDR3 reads CASSYSLFGEQFF. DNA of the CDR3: TGTGCCAGCAGTTACTCCCTCTTCGGTGAGCAGTTCTTC.

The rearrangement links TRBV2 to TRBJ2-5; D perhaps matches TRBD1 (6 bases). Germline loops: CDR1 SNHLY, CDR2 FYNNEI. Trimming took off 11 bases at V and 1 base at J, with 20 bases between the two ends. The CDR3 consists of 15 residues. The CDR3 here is CAGSRGQTLQETQYF. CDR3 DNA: TGTGCCGGTTCTAGAGGACAGACCCTCCAAGAGACCCAGTACTTC.

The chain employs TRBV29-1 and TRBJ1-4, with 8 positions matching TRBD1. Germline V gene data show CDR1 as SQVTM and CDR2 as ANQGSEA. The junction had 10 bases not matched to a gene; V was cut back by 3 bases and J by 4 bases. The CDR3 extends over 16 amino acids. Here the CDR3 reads CSVDGGPGQVNEKLFF. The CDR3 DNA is TGCAGCGTTGATGGGGGGCCGGGACAGGTTAATGAAAAACTGTTTTTT.

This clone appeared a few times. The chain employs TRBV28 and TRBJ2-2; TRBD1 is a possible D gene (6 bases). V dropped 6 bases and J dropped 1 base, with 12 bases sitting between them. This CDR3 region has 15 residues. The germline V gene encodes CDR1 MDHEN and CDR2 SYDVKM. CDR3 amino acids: CASRSQGKNTGELFF. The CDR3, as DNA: TGTGCCAGCAGGAGCCAGGGGAAGAACACCGGGGAGCTGTTTTTT.

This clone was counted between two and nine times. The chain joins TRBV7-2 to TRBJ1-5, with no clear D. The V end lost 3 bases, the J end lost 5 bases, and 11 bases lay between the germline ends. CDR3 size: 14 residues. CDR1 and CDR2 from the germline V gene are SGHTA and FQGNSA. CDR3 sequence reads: CASSFTLSDQPQHF. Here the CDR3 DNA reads TGTGCCAGCAGCTTCACACTAAGTGATCAGCCCCAGCATTTT.

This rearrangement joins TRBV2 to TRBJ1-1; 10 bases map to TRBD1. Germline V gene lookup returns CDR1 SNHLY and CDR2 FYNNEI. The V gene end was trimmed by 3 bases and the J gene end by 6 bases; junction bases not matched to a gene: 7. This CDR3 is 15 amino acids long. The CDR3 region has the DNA TGTGCCAGCAGTGAGGACAGGGGGTACACGCCTGAAGCTTTCTTT. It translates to CASSEDRGYTPEAFF. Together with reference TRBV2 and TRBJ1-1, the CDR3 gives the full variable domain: EPEVTQTPSHQVTQMGQEVILRCVPISNHLYFYWYRQILGQKVEFLVSFYNNEISEKSEIFDDQFSVERPDGSNFTLKIRSTKLEDSAMYFCASSEDRGYTPEAFFGQGTRLTVV.

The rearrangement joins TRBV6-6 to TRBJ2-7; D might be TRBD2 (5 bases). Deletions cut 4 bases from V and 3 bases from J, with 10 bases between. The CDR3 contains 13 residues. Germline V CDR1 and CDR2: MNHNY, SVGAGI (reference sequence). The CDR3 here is CASSFLAVYEQYF. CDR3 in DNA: TGTGCCAGCAGTTTCCTAGCAGTCTACGAGCAGTACTTC.

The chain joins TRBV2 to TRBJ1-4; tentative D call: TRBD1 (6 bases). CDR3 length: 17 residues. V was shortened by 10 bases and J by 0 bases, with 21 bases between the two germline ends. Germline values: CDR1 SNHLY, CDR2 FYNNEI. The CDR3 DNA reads TGTGCCACCCTGCGGGCCCCGGGACATGCAACTAATGAAAAACTGTTTTTT. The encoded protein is CATLRAPGHATNEKLFF.

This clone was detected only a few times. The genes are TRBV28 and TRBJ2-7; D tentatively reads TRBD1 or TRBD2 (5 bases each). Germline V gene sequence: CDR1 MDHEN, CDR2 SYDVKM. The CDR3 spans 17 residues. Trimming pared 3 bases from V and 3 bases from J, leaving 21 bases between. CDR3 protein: CASSLSGGVDRNYEQYF. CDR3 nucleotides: TGTGCCAGCAGTTTGAGTGGGGGTGTCGACAGAAACTACGAGCAGTACTTC.

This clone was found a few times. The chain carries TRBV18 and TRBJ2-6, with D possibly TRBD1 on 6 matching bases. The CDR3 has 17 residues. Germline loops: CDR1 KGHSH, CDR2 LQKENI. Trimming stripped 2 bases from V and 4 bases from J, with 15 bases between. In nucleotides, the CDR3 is TGTGCCAGCTCACCAGCCACAGGGTGGTCCGGGGCCAACGTCCTGACTTTC. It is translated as CASSPATGWSGANVLTF.

The CDR3 sequence: CASSEWASGNEQYF. CDR3 nucleotide sequence: TGTGCCAGCAGTGAATGGGCTAGCGGGAACGAGCAGTACTTC. The chain is built from TRBV25-1 and TRBJ2-7, with 9 bases that match TRBD2. Trimming cost V 1 base and J 5 bases; bases outside gene matches: 3. CDR1 and CDR2 from the germline V gene are MGHDK and SYGVNS. This CDR3 is built from 14 residues.

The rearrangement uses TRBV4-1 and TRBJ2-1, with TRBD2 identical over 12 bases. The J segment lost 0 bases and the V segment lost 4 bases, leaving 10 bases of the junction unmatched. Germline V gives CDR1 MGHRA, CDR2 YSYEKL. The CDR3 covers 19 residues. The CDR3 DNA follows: TGCGCCAGCAGCCTACTACGACTAGCGGGGGCAAGCTCCTACAATGAGCAGTTCTTC. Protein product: CASSLLRLAGASSYNEQFF.

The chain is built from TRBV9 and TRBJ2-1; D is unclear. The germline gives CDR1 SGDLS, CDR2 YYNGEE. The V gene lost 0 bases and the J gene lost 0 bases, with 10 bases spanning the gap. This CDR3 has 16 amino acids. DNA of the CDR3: TGTGCCAGCAGCGTAGTTGGGATTAGCTCCTACAATGAGCAGTTCTTC. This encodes CASSVVGISSYNEQFF.

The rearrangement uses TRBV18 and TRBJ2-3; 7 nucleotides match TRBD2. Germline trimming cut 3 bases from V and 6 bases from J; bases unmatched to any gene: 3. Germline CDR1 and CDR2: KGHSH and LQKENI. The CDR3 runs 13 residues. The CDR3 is CASSPASGDTQYF. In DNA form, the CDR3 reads TGTGCCAGCTCACCGGCTAGCGGCGATACGCAGTATTTT.

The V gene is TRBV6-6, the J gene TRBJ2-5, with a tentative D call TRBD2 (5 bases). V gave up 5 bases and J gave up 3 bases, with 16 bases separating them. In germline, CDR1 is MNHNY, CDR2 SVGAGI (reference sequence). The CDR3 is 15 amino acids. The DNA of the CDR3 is TGTGCCAGCAGTCCTATCAATGACGGGGAAGAGACCCAGTACTTC. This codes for CASSPINDGEETQYF.

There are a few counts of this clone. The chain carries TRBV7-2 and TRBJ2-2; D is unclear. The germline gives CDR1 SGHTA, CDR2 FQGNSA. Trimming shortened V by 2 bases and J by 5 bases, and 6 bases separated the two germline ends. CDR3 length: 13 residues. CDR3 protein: CASSLQSTGELFF. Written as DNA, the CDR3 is TGTGCCAGCAGCTTACAGTCTACCGGGGAGCTGTTTTTT.

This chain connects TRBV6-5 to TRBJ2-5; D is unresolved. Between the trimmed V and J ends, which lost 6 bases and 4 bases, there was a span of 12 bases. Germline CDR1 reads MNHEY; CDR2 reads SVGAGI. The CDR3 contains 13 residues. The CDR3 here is CASRLDYSETQYF. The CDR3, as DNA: TGTGCCAGCAGACTCGATTACTCAGAGACCCAGTACTTC.

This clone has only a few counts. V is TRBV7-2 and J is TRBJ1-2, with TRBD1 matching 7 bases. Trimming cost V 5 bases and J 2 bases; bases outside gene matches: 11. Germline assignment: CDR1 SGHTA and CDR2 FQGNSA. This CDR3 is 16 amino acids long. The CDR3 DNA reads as TGTGCCAGCAGCCCTCCGGGACAGAACAAAAACTATGGCTACACCTTC. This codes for CASSPPGQNKNYGYTF.

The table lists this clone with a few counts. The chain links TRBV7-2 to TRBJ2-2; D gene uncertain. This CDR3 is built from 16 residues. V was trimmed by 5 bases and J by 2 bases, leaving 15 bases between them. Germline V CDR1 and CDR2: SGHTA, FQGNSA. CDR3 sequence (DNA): TGTGCCAGCAGCCTAGGGCGTGGGTTAAACACCGGGGAGCTGTTTTTT. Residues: CASSLGRGLNTGELFF.

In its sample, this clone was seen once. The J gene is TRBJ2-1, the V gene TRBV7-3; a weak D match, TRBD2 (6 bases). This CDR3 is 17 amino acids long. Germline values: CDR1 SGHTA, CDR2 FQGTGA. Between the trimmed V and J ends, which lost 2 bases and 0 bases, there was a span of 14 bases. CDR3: CASSLFSRTTSYNEQFF. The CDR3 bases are TGTGCCAGCAGCTTATTTTCTCGGACTACCTCCTACAATGAGCAGTTCTTC.

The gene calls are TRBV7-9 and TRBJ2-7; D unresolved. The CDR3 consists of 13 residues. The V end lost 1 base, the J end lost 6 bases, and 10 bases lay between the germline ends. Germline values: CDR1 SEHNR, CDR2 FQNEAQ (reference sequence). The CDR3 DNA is TGTGCCAGCAGCTTAGACGTGGAATTCGAGCAGTACTTC. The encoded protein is CASSLDVEFEQYF.

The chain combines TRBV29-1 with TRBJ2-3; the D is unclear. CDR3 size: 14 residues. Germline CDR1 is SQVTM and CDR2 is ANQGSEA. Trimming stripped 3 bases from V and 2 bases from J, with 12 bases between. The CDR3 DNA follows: TGCAGCGTTGATCTTGGCAGAAACACAGATACGCAGTATTTT. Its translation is CSVDLGRNTDTQYF.